Below are 18 T cell receptor beta chains sequenced from a single sample in a study of blood T cell repertoires in COVID-19. Sequencing used immunoSEQ multiplex PCR; TCRdb keeps in-frame clones, though not all of them. The sample shows about 250,000 clones, roughly nine tenths of them seen only once. Specimen: PBMCs or T cells enriched from blood (not recorded which). Receptors were obtained from a woman aged 50 to 60 who had recovered from COVID-19.

This rearrangement joins TRBV5-4 to TRBJ2-2; D not resolved. CDR1 SGHNT and CDR2 YYREEE come from the germline V gene (reference sequence). This CDR3 comprises 15 residues. V was clipped by 1 base and J by 0 bases, with 7 bases between them. CDR3 DNA sequence: TGTGCCAGCAGCTTGACGACAACGAACACCGGGGAGCTGTTTTTT. Protein product: CASSLTTTNTGELFF. The variable domain in full, completed from reference TRBV5-4 and TRBJ2-2, reads ETGVTQSPTHLIKTRGQQVTLRCSSQSGHNTVSWYQQALGQGPQFIFQYYREEENGRGNFPPRFSGLQFPNYSSELNVNALELDDSALYLCASSLTTTNTGELFFGEGSRLTVL.

V usage is TRBV11-2 and J usage is TRBJ1-2; 11 bases are shared with TRBD1. V was clipped by 5 bases and J by 4 bases; unmatched bases: 12. The CDR3 is made up of 17 amino acids. The germline CDR1 and CDR2 sequences are SGHAT and FQNNGV. The CDR3 coding sequence is TGTGCCAGCAGCCCCAACCGGGACAGGGGGAAAATCTATGGCTACACCTTC. It is translated as CASSPNRDRGKIYGYTF.

This chain joins TRBV4-1 and TRBJ2-7, with TRBD2 matching 7 bases. Germline CDR1 is MGHRA and CDR2 is YSYEKL. The CDR3 has 13 residues. The trim removed 6 bases at V and 3 bases at J, leaving 5 bases unmatched. The CDR3 DNA follows: TGCGCCAGCAGGGCCAGCGGGAACTACGAGCAGTACTTC. Translation: CASRASGNYEQYF.

This chain connects TRBV6-4 to TRBJ2-1, with 10 bases fitting TRBD2. The V gene's germline CDR1 is MRHNA and CDR2 SNTAGT. The CDR3 is made up of 17 amino acids. The ends lost 3 bases at V and 6 bases at J; junction bases unmatched: 11. CDR3 nucleotides: TGTGCCAGCAGTGAGGGTCTAGCGGGAGTATGGGGCAATGAGCAGTTCTTC. Protein product: CASSEGLAGVWGNEQFF.

This chain connects TRBV7-3 to TRBJ2-3, with 7 bases lining up with TRBD2. V dropped 5 bases and J dropped 0; count of bases not matched to a gene: 8. The CDR3 covers 16 residues. Germline lookup yields CDR1 SGHTA and CDR2 FQGTGA. CDR3 DNA sequence: TGTGCCAGCAGCCCGGGGGGAGCTGGGAGCACAGATACGCAGTATTTT. As protein: CASSPGGAGSTDTQYF.

This clone was picked up a small number of times. The chain employs TRBV5-4 and TRBJ2-7, with 12 bases lining up with TRBD2. Germline lookup yields CDR1 SGHNT and CDR2 YYREEE (reference sequence). The CDR3 runs to 15 residues. V lost 4 bases, J lost 2 bases, and 4 bases stayed unmatched. CDR3 coding DNA: TGTGCCAGCAGCAACGGACTAGCGGGAACCTACGAGCAGTACTTC. Protein sequence: CASSNGLAGTYEQYF.

This sequence joins TRBV19 and TRBJ2-1; 8 positions agree with TRBD2. Germline assignment: CDR1 LNHDA and CDR2 SQIVND (reference sequence). Losses at the gene ends were 7 bases for V and 2 bases for J; bases not matched to a gene: 16. The CDR3 runs 18 residues. CDR3 coding DNA: TGTGCCAGTACCCTTCCGGGAGGGCCCAAAGTCCCCTACAATGAGCAGTTCTTC. This sequence encodes CASTLPGGPKVPYNEQFF.

V usage is TRBV5-1 and J usage is TRBJ1-1; D is ambiguous. Germline V gene sequence: CDR1 SGHRS, CDR2 YFSETQ. There are 16 residues in the CDR3. Trimming removed 0 bases at V and 0 bases at J, with 12 bases between. The CDR3 reads CASSLGPQSMNTEAFF. The CDR3 region has the DNA TGCGCCAGCAGCTTGGGGCCACAGAGCATGAACACTGAAGCTTTCTTT.

This chain joins TRBV19 and TRBJ2-2, with 13 bases identical to TRBD2. The germline V gene has CDR1 LNHDA and CDR2 SQIVND (reference sequence). The V gene end was trimmed by 3 bases and the J gene end by 4 bases; junction bases not matched to a gene: 2. This CDR3 is built from 16 residues. The CDR3 bases are TGTGCCAGTAGTATGGGACTAGCGGGGAGCACCGGGGAGCTGTTTTTT. Its translation: CASSMGLAGSTGELFF. Full variable domain (outside the CDR3, taken from reference TRBV19 and TRBJ2-2): DGGITQSPKYLFRKEGQNVTLSCEQNLNHDAMYWYRQDPGQGLRLIYYSQIVNDFQKGDIAEGYSVSREKKESFPLTVTSAQKNPTAFYLCASSMGLAGSTGELFFGEGSRLTVL.

The chain has TRBV20-1 and TRBJ2-5; tentative D call: TRBD1 (5 bases). From germline, CDR1 is DFQATT and CDR2 SNEGSKA (reference sequence). The CDR3 has 13 residues. Trimming left V 3 bases short and J 4 bases short, with 12 bases between. CDR3 in amino acids: CSASGATGETQYF. The CDR3 coding sequence is TGCAGTGCTAGTGGGGCCACTGGAGAGACCCAGTACTTC.

The chain links TRBV12-5 to TRBJ2-5; D unresolved. Per the germline V gene, CDR1 is LGHNT and CDR2 is FRNRAP. The ends were cut back, 2 bases at V and 4 bases at J, with 5 bases in the middle. The CDR3 loop spans 12 amino acids. CDR3: CASGLNTETQYF. CDR3 nucleotide sequence: TGTGCTAGTGGTTTGAACACAGAGACCCAGTACTTC.

The chain uses TRBV18 and TRBJ1-3, with 8 bases identical to TRBD1. Germline V CDR1 and CDR2: KGHSH, LQKENI. The J segment lost 3 bases and the V segment lost 3 bases, leaving 7 bases of the junction unmatched. CDR3 length equals 16 residues. This CDR3 reads CASSPETGVLGNTIYF. The CDR3 nucleotides are TGTGCCAGCTCACCCGAGACAGGGGTGCTTGGAAACACCATATATTTT.

The chain carries TRBV6-5 and TRBJ2-1, with D unresolved. Between the trimmed V and J ends, which lost 8 bases and 5 bases, there was a span of 16 bases. The CDR3 has 14 residues. The germline V gene encodes CDR1 MNHEY and CDR2 SVGAGI. CDR3: CASANGGPNNEQFF. The CDR3, as DNA: TGTGCCAGCGCCAATGGCGGTCCGAACAATGAGCAGTTCTTC.

This sequence joins TRBV2 and TRBJ1-5; the match to TRBD1 covers 11 bases. V lost 6 bases to trimming and J lost 7 bases; unmatched junction nucleotides: 5. The length of the CDR3 is 14 residues. Looked up from germline, CDR1 is SNHLY and CDR2 is FYNNEI. CDR3 DNA: TGTGCCAGCAGAGACGGGACAGGGGGGCAGCCCCAGCATTTT. Translated, it gives CASRDGTGGQPQHF. Using reference TRBV2 and TRBJ1-5 for the parts outside the CDR3, the full variable domain is EPEVTQTPSHQVTQMGQEVILRCVPISNHLYFYWYRQILGQKVEFLVSFYNNEISEKSEIFDDQFSVERPDGSNFTLKIRSTKLEDSAMYFCASRDGTGGQPQHFGDGTRLSIL.

This clone was seen once. The V gene is TRBV3-1 (or the pseudogene TRBV3-2), the J gene TRBJ2-7; TRBD1 agrees at 11 bases. This CDR3 is built from 14 residues. With 4 bases clipped from V and 6 bases from J, the junction kept 5 bases outside the gene matches. The germline CDR1 and CDR2 sequences are LGHDT and YNNKEL (reference sequence). CDR3 coding DNA: TGTGCCAGCAGCCCCCGGGACAGGGGGTCCGAGCAGTACTTC. Protein: CASSPRDRGSEQYF.

The V call is TRBV2, the J call TRBJ1-5; a possible D gene is TRBD1 (5 bases). The germline gives CDR1 SNHLY, CDR2 FYNNEI. The length of the CDR3 is 15 residues. V was shortened by 5 bases and J by 7 bases, with 18 bases between the two germline ends. Here the CDR3 DNA reads TGTGCCAGCAGTAAAGGCAGGGAGGGAGGCCAGCCCCAGCATTTT. It codes for CASSKGREGGQPQHF.

The chain recombines TRBV5-1 with TRBJ1-5; no clear D gene. V lost 3 bases to trimming and J lost 5 bases, with 9 bases between them. CDR3 size: 13 residues. Looked up from germline, CDR1 is SGHRS and CDR2 is YFSETQ. CDR3 nucleotides: TGCGCCAGCAGCTCCACAGTTGATCAGCCCCAGCATTTT. Translated, it gives CASSSTVDQPQHF. The complete variable domain, with remaining parts taken from reference TRBV5-1 and TRBJ1-5, reads KAGVTQTPRYLIKTRGQQVTLSCSPISGHRSVSWYQQTPGQGLQFLFEYFSETQRNKGNFPGRFSGRQFSNSRSEMNVSTLELGDSALYLCASSSTVDQPQHFGDGTRLSIL.

The table lists this clone with a count of one. The J gene is TRBJ1-3, the V gene TRBV21-1. TRBV21-1 is flagged as a pseudogene. The CDR3 has 15 residues. CDR3: CASSKGSGKGNTIYF. Written as DNA, the CDR3 is TGTGCCAGCAGCAAAGGGTCCGGTAAAGGAAACACCATATATTTT.